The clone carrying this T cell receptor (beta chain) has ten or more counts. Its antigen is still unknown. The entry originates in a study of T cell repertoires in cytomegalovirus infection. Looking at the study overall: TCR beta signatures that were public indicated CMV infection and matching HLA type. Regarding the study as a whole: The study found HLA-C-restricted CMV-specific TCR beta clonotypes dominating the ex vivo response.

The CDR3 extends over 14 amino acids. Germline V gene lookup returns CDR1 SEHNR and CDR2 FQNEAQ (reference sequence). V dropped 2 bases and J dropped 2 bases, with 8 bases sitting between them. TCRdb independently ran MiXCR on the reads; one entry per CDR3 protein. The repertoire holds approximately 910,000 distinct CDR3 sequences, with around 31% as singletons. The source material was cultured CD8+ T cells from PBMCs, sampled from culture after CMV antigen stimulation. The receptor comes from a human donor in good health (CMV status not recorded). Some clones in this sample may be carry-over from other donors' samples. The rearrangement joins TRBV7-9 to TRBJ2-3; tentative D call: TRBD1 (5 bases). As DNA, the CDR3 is TGTGCCAGCAGCTTACAGGGATTCACAGATACGCAGTATTTT. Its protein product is CASSLQGFTDTQYF.